This TCR beta chain is from a study of cytomegalovirus exposure and HLA in healthy donors. General study points: Later on, analysis showed that most CMV-associated TCR beta chains appeared to be HLA-restricted. More clonal expansion characterized HLA-associated TCR beta chains than equally common others in a later analysis.

The PCR employed 60 Vbeta primers together with 13 Jbeta primers. The method was immunoSEQ multiplex PCR; TCRdb's version includes in-frame clones alone and lacks a portion of them. The sample includes 130,000 to 150,000 clones, around 80% seen only once; the top ten take around 13%. The ends lost 3 bases at V and 7 bases at J; junction bases unmatched: 7. CDR3 length: 16 residues. CDR1 is SGHDN and CDR2 is FVKESK in the germline V gene. As concerns this clone: Its target is not known.

This cohort consisted of healthy bone marrow donors. The receptor was derived from a man aged 40-49 years in good health and CMV-seropositive. The chain employs TRBV14 and TRBJ2-1; 12 positions match TRBD2. What was sequenced was PBMCs. CDR3 sequence: CASSHGLAGKGNEQFF. CDR3 bases: TGTGCCAGCAGCCATGGACTAGCGGGGAAGGGGAATGAGCAGTTCTTC.